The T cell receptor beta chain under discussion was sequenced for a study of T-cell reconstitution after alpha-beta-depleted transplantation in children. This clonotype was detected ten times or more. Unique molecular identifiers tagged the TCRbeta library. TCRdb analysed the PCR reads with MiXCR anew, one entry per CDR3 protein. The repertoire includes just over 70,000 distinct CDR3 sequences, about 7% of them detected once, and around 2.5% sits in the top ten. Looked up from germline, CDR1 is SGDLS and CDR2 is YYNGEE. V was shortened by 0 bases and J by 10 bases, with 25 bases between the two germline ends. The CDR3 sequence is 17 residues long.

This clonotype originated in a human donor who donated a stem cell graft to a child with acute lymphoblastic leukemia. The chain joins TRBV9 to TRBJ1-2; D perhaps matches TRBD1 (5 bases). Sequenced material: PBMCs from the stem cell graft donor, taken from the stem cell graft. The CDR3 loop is CASSVGKGVFDLANYTF. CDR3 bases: TGTGCCAGCAGCGTAGGTAAAGGGGTCTTCGACTTAGCTAACTACACCTTC.